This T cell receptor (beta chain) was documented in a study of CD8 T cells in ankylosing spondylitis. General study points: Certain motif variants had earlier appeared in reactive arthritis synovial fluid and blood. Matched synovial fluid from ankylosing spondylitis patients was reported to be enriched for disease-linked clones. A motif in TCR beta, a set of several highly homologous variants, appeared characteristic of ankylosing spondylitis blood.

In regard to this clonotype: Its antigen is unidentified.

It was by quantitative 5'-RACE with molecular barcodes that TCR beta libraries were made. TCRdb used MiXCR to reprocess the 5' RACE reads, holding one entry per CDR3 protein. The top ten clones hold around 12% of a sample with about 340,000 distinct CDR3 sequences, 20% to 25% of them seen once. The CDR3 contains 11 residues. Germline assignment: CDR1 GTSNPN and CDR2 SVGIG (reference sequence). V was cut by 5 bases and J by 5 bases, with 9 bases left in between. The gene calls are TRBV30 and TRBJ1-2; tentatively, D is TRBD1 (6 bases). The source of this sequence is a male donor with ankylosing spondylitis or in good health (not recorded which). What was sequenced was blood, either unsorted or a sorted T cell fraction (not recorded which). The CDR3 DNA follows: TGTGCCTGGGACAGGACGTATGGCTACACCTTC. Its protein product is CAWDRTYGYTF.